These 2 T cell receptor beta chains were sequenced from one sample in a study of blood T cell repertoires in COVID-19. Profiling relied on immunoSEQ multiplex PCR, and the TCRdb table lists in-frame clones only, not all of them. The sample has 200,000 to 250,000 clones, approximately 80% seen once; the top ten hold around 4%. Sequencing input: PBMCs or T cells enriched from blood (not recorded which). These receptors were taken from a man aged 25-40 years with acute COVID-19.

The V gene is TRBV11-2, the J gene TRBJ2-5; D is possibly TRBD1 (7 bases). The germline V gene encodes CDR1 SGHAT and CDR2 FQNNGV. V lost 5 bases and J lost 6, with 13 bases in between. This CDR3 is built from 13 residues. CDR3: CASSLQGRQTQYF. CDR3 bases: TGTGCCAGCAGCCTACAGGGGAGGCAGACCCAGTACTTC.

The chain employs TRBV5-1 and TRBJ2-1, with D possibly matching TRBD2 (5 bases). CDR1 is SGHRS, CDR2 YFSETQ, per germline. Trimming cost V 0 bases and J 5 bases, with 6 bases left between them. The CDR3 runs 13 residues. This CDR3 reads CASSLEADNEQFF. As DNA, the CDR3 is TGCGCCAGCAGCTTGGAAGCGGACAATGAGCAGTTCTTC.